This entry lists 28 T cell receptor beta chains sequenced from one sample in a study of beta chain features in type 1 diabetes. Reverse transcription of all isolated RNA meant that expressed TCRB transcripts were sequenced. Using immunoSEQ multiplex PCR, the repertoire was profiled, and TCRdb retains in-frame clones only, with some absent. The repertoire holds about 330,000 clones, with about 11% as singletons. Sequenced material: naive CD4+ T cells from blood. The receptors were sampled from a woman younger than 45 in good health.

This chain joins TRBV6-6 and TRBJ2-1, with unresolved D. V lost 0 bases to trimming and J lost 6 bases, with 9 bases between them. CDR1 is MNHNY, CDR2 SVGAGI, per germline (reference sequence). This CDR3 has 14 amino acids. The DNA for the CDR3 is TGTGCCAGCAGTTACTCGTGGAGCTCCAATGAGCAGTTCTTC. Protein: CASSYSWSSNEQFF.

CDR3 amino acids: CASKPDRSHYEQYF. For the CDR3, the DNA is TGTGCCAGTAAGCCGGACAGGTCCCACTACGAGCAGTACTTC. The gene calls are TRBV27 and TRBJ2-7; 7 bases agree with TRBD1. The CDR3 runs 14 residues. The J segment lost 3 bases and the V segment lost 9 bases, leaving 11 bases of the junction unmatched. The germline CDR1 and CDR2 sequences are MNHEY and SMNVEV (reference sequence).

The V call is TRBV28, the J call TRBJ1-1, with a possible D match to TRBD1 (5 bases). The CDR3 is made up of 13 amino acids. Between the trimmed V and J ends, which lost 9 bases and 5 bases, there was a span of 16 bases. Germline values: CDR1 MDHEN, CDR2 SYDVKM. CDR3 loop: CARNGEGETEAFF. As DNA, the CDR3 is TGTGCCAGAAATGGGGAAGGGGAAACTGAAGCTTTCTTT.

A few counts support this clone. The chain links TRBV7-9 to TRBJ1-3; the D gene is possibly TRBD1 (5 bases). The CDR3 has 15 amino acids. In germline, CDR1 is SEHNR, CDR2 FQNEAQ (reference sequence). V shed 5 bases and J shed 3 bases, with 14 bases lying between them. CDR3 DNA: TGTGCCAGCAGCGGTATAGGGGTGCTTGGAAACACCATATATTTT. Protein sequence: CASSGIGVLGNTIYF. Using reference TRBV7-9 and TRBJ1-3 for the parts outside the CDR3, the full variable domain is DTGVSQNPRHKITKRGQNVTFRCDPISEHNRLYWYRQTLGQGPEFLTYFQNEAQLEKSRLLSDRFSAERPKGSFSTLEIQRTEQGDSAMYLCASSGIGVLGNTIYFGEGSWLTVV.

This clone was seen only a few times. Other DNA variants within this sample encode the same CDR3. This chain uses TRBV5-6 with TRBJ1-2; the match to TRBD1 covers 7 bases. Germline V CDR1 and CDR2: SGHDT, YYEEEE. The CDR3 contains 15 residues. J gave up 0 bases and V 0 bases, and 2 bases lay outside the gene matches. DNA for the CDR3: TGTGCCAGCAGCTTGGGACAGGGTTCTAACTATGGCTACACCTTC. Residues: CASSLGQGSNYGYTF.

This chain uses TRBV20-1 with TRBJ2-1, with a tentative D call TRBD2 (5 bases). The CDR3 is 11 residues long. The germline gives CDR1 DFQATT, CDR2 SNEGSKA (reference sequence). The CDR3 DNA is TGCAGCACTCGGCGGGTACGGGAGCAGTTCTTC. It specifies CSTRRVREQFF.

The genes are TRBV7-9 and TRBJ1-3; tentative D call: TRBD1 (6 bases). The V gene's germline CDR1 is SEHNR and CDR2 FQNEAQ (reference sequence). V was clipped by 6 bases and J by 4 bases, with 13 bases between them. The CDR3 runs 14 residues. The CDR3 spells CASRTSGGGNTIYF. The CDR3 region has the DNA TGTGCCAGCAGGACCTCGGGGGGCGGAAACACCATATATTTT.

The chain recombines TRBV10-3 with TRBJ1-5, with a weak D call TRBD1 (6 bases). Germline-derived CDR1 and CDR2 are ENHRY and SYGVKD. The CDR3 extends over 16 amino acids. Trimming left V 8 bases short and J 3 bases short, with 20 bases between. The CDR3 region is CAIGRGGREDNQPQHF. Written as DNA, the CDR3 is TGTGCCATCGGCCGCGGGGGCAGAGAAGACAATCAGCCCCAGCATTTT.

The table lists this clone with a few counts. The chain has TRBV7-9 and TRBJ2-7; D gene unclear. The CDR3 is 11 amino acids. The germline V and J ends were trimmed by 5 bases and 7 bases, with 9 bases remaining between them. CDR1 and CDR2 from the germline V gene are SEHNR and FQNEAQ (reference sequence). In DNA form, the CDR3 reads TGTGCCAGCAGCCCCTCGCGAGAGCAGTACTTC. It translates to CASSPSREQYF.

This clone showed up just a few times. J is TRBJ2-7 and V is TRBV18, with 7 bases matching TRBD1. This CDR3 has 16 amino acids. The germline gives CDR1 KGHSH, CDR2 LQKENI. V shed 3 bases, J shed 3 bases, and the junction held 11 bases outside the gene matches. The CDR3 loop reads CASSPERHRGVYEQYF. CDR3 bases: TGTGCCAGCTCACCTGAGAGACACAGGGGTGTCTACGAGCAGTACTTC.

The table lists this clone with a few counts. V is TRBV28 and J is TRBJ2-2; D not resolved. Trimming left V 6 bases short and J 5 bases short, with 10 bases between. The CDR3 sequence is 13 residues long. From germline, CDR1 is MDHEN and CDR2 SYDVKM. CDR3 coding DNA: TGTGCCAGCAGACAACAGTATACCGGGGAGCTGTTTTTT. Translation gives CASRQQYTGELFF.

The CDR3 is CASSDITTNYGYTF. For the CDR3, the DNA is TGTGCCAGCAGTGATATTACAACCAACTATGGCTACACCTTC. The chain has TRBV2 and TRBJ1-2; D call uncertain. The CDR3 is made up of 14 amino acids. V gave up 3 bases and J gave up 2 bases, with 10 bases separating them. Germline lookup yields CDR1 SNHLY and CDR2 FYNNEI. The whole variable domain, filled in from reference TRBV2 and TRBJ1-2, reads EPEVTQTPSHQVTQMGQEVILRCVPISNHLYFYWYRQILGQKVEFLVSFYNNEISEKSEIFDDQFSVERPDGSNFTLKIRSTKLEDSAMYFCASSDITTNYGYTFGSGTRLTVV.

This clone was counted a few times. V gene TRBV7-9 combines with J gene TRBJ2-3; the match to TRBD2 covers 7 bases. Germline V gene sequence: CDR1 SEHNR, CDR2 FQNEAQ (reference sequence). V lost 4 bases, J lost 5 bases, and 0 bases stayed unmatched. The CDR3 consists of 12 residues. Here the CDR3 DNA reads TGTGCCAGCAGCTGGGAGGGAGATACGCAGTATTTT. It yields the protein CASSWEGDTQYF.

In its sample, this clone was seen a few times. V gene TRBV6-1 combines with J gene TRBJ2-1; no clear D. Germline lookup yields CDR1 MNHNS and CDR2 SASEGT. The CDR3 totals 16 residues. Trimming stripped 1 base from V and 2 bases from J, with 12 bases between. This CDR3 reads CASSEVWAATYNEQFF. CDR3 DNA sequence: TGTGCCAGCAGTGAAGTCTGGGCAGCCACCTACAATGAGCAGTTCTTC.

This clone has only a few counts. V gene TRBV7-3 combines with J gene TRBJ2-5; tentatively, D is TRBD1 (6 bases). Germline CDR1 and CDR2: SGHTA and FQGTGA. CDR3 length: 13 amino acids. Trimming took 2 bases from V and 5 from J, leaving 9 bases between them. CDR3 in amino acids: CASSLGGGETQYF. The CDR3 nucleotides are TGTGCCAGCAGCTTAGGGGGCGGTGAGACCCAGTACTTC.

This clone was seen a few times. The chain links TRBV6-5 to TRBJ2-7, with 8 bases aligning to TRBD1. The trim removed 2 bases at V and 3 bases at J, leaving 3 bases unmatched. The germline CDR1 and CDR2 sequences are MNHEY and SVGAGI. The CDR3 length is 14 residues. The CDR3 spells CASSYEGQGYEQYF. For the CDR3, the DNA is TGTGCCAGCAGTTACGAAGGACAGGGCTACGAGCAGTACTTC.

The chain joins TRBV9 to TRBJ2-7; D perhaps matches TRBD1 (6 bases). V lost 0 bases and J 3 bases, leaving 10 bases between the germline ends. Germline loops: CDR1 SGDLS, CDR2 YYNGEE. This CDR3 spans 14 amino acids. The CDR3 here is CASSVDQGNYEQYF. The CDR3, as DNA: TGTGCCAGCAGCGTAGACCAGGGGAACTACGAGCAGTACTTC.

This chain links TRBV15 with TRBJ2-7; D not certain. Per germline, CDR1 LNHNV and CDR2 YYDKDF (reference sequence). V was cut by 1 base and J by 0 bases, with 10 bases left in between. The CDR3 length is 15 residues. The CDR3 sequence is CATSRVVTYSYEQYF. The CDR3 DNA is TGTGCCACCAGCAGAGTGGTCACTTACTCCTACGAGCAGTACTTC.

This clone was found a few times. The sample holds other DNA sequences that translate to the same CDR3. This rearrangement joins TRBV9 to TRBJ2-7; the match to TRBD2 covers 7 bases. Germline-derived CDR1 and CDR2 are SGDLS and YYNGEE. The CDR3 covers 13 residues. V trimming: 0 bases; J trimming: 3 bases; junction bases outside the gene matches: 0. For the CDR3, the DNA is TGTGCCAGCAGCGTAGGCGGGAGCTACGAGCAGTACTTC. It is translated as CASSVGGSYEQYF.

A few counts support this clone. This sequence joins TRBV27 and TRBJ1-2, with a weak D call TRBD1 (6 bases). V was clipped by 11 bases and J by 8 bases, with 12 bases between them. The CDR3 spans 10 residues. Germline lookup yields CDR1 MNHEY and CDR2 SMNVEV (reference sequence). Here the CDR3 DNA reads TGTGCCCGGAGGGGGGGAGGCTACACCTTC. It translates to CARRGGGYTF.

This clone has a handful of counts. The rearrangement joins TRBV15 to TRBJ2-3, with 7 bases lining up with TRBD1. Germline V lookup: CDR1 LNHNV, CDR2 YYDKDF (reference sequence). With 5 bases clipped from V and 1 base from J, the junction kept 9 bases outside the gene matches. The CDR3 totals 16 residues. The CDR3 spells CATSGVRGPRTDTQYF. CDR3 nucleotide sequence: TGTGCCACCAGCGGGGTTAGGGGGCCCCGCACAGATACGCAGTATTTT.

The chain uses TRBV18 and TRBJ2-1; D may be TRBD2 (6 bases). The CDR3 is 16 amino acids. Germline lookup yields CDR1 KGHSH and CDR2 LQKENI. Trimming stripped 6 bases from V and 3 bases from J, with 18 bases between. CDR3 amino acids: CASSRPGLWNYNEQFF. The CDR3 DNA reads as TGTGCCAGCTCGCGACCGGGACTCTGGAACTACAATGAGCAGTTCTTC.

Only a few counts were recorded for this clone. The gene calls are TRBV5-1 and TRBJ1-5; D ambiguous. This CDR3 has 15 residues. V lost 0 bases to trimming and J lost 0 bases, with 7 bases between them. In germline, CDR1 is SGHRS, CDR2 YFSETQ. CDR3 sequence: CASSLVGDSNQPQHF. In DNA form, the CDR3 reads TGCGCCAGCAGCTTGGTGGGAGATAGCAATCAGCCCCAGCATTTT.

The chain carries TRBV7-3 and TRBJ1-5; 7 nucleotides line up with TRBD1. Trimming took 1 base from V and 6 from J; bases not matched to a gene: 18. Germline loops: CDR1 SGHTA, CDR2 FQGTGA. The CDR3 covers 19 residues. The CDR3 DNA reads TGTGCCAGCAGCTTAAGTAGGTCAGGGCCGACAGGGAGGACTCAGCCCCAGCATTTT. Its protein product is CASSLSRSGPTGRTQPQHF.

This clone was seen a few times. J is TRBJ2-5 and V is TRBV28, with a weak D call TRBD2 (5 bases). The CDR3 loop spans 12 amino acids. The V end lost 5 bases, the J end lost 7 bases, and 11 bases lay between the germline ends. Germline V gives CDR1 MDHEN, CDR2 SYDVKM. The CDR3 sequence is CASSLKRGTQYF. In DNA form, the CDR3 reads TGTGCCAGCAGTCTTAAACGGGGGACCCAGTACTTC.

There are a few counts of this clone. The J gene is TRBJ2-7, the V gene TRBV7-2, with 9 bases that match TRBD2. The J segment lost 4 bases and the V segment lost 6 bases, leaving 22 bases of the junction unmatched. The CDR3 extends over 19 amino acids. CDR1 and CDR2 (germline): SGHTA, FQGNSA. The CDR3 DNA is TGTGCCAGCAGTTTGGGGGCAGGGGGGACATTGAGCGGGAGGTACGAGCAGTACTTC. Translating it yields CASSLGAGGTLSGRYEQYF.

A few counts support this clone. This rearrangement joins TRBV21-1 to TRBJ2-7; the table names TRBD1, a call not compared with the DNA. TRBV21-1 is reported as a pseudogene. CDR3 length: 13 residues. CDR3 region: CASTGTGFYEQYF. The DNA for the CDR3 is TGTGCCAGCACGGGGACAGGGTTCTACGAGCAGTACTTC.

In its sample, this clone was seen a few times. This rearrangement joins TRBV9 to TRBJ2-1; TRBD2 is a possible D gene (5 bases). The ends were cut back, 6 bases at V and 0 bases at J, with 10 bases in the middle. The V gene's germline CDR1 is SGDLS and CDR2 YYNGEE. CDR3 length: 14 amino acids. DNA of the CDR3: TGTGCCAGCAACCGGGATCACTCCTACAATGAGCAGTTCTTC. Amino acids: CASNRDHSYNEQFF. Using reference TRBV9 and TRBJ2-1 for the parts outside the CDR3, the full variable domain is DSGVTQTPKHLITATGQRVTLRCSPRSGDLSVYWYQQSLDQGLQFLIQYYNGEERAKGNILERFSAQQFPDLHSELNLSSLELGDSALYFCASNRDHSYNEQFFGPGTRLTVL.